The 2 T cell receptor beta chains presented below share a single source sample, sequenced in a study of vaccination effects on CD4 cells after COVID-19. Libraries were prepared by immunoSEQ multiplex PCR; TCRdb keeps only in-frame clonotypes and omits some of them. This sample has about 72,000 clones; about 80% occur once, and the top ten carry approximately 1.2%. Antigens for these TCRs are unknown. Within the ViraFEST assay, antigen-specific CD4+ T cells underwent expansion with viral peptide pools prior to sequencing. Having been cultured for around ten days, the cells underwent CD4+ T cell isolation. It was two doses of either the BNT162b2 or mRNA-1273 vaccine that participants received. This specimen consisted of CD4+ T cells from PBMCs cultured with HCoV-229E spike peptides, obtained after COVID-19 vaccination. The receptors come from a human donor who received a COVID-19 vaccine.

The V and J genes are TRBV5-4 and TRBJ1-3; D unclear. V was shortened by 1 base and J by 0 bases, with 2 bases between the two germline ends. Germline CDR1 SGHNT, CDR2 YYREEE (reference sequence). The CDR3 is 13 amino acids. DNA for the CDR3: TGTGCCAGCAGCTTGAGCTCTGGAAACACCATATATTTT. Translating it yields CASSLSSGNTIYF.

CDR3: CATSPAGGNYEQYV. The CDR3 coding sequence is TGTGCCACCAGCCCAGCTGGGGGCAACTACGAGCAGTACGTC. The rearrangement joins TRBV15 to TRBJ2-7, with D tentatively TRBD1 (6 bases). The V end lost 5 bases, the J end lost 3 bases, and 14 bases lay between the germline ends. Per germline, CDR1 LNHNV and CDR2 YYDKDF (reference sequence). The CDR3 totals 14 residues.